The source of this TCR beta chain is a study of T cell responses to AZD1222 COVID-19 vaccine. Sequenced by immunoSEQ multiplex PCR; TCRdb stores in-frame clones only, minus some. The sample yields more than 70,000 clones, over 70% seen once. Per the germline V gene, CDR1 is SGHAT and CDR2 is FQNNGV. The CDR3 sequence is 14 residues long. Trimming cost V 5 bases and J 5 bases, with 15 bases left between them. The input for sequencing was peripheral blood, taken on day 0 of AZD1222 vaccination. The chain employs TRBV11-2 and TRBJ1-1; no clear D gene. The clonotype comes from an adult in good health. CDR3 bases: TGTGCCAGCAGCCCCGGGCACGGGAGGACTGAAGCTTTCTTT. The encoded protein is CASSPGHGRTEAFF. Based on the CDR3 plus reference TRBV11-2 and TRBJ1-1, the full variable domain is EAGVAQSPRYKIIEKRQSVAFWCNPISGHATLYWYQQILGQGPKLLIQFQNNGVVDDSQLPKDRFSAERLKGVDSTLKIQPAKLEDSAVYLCASSPGHGRTEAFFGQGTRLTVV.